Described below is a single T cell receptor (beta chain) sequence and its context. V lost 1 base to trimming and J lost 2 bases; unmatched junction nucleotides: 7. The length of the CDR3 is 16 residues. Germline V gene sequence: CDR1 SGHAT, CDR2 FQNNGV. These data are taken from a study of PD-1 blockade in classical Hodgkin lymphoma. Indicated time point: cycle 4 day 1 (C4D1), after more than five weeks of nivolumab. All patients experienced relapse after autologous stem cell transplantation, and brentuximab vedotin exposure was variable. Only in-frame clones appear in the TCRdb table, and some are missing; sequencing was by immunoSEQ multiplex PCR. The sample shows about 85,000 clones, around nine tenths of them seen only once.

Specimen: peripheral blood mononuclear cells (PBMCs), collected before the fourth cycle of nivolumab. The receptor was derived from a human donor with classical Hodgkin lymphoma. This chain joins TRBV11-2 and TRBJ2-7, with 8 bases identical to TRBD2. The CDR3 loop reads CASSLGSGGEPYEQYF. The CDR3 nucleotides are TGTGCCAGCAGCTTAGGAAGCGGGGGCGAGCCCTACGAGCAGTACTTC.